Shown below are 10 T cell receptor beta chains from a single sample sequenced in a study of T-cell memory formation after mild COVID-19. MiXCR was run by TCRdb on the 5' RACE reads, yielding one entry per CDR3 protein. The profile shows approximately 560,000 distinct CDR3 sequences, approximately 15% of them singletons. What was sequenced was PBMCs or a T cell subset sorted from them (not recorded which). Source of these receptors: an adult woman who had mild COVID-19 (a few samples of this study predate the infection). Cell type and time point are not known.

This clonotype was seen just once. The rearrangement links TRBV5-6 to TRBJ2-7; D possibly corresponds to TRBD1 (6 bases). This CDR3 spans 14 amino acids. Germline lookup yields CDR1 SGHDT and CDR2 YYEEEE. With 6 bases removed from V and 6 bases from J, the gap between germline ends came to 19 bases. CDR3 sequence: CASNPQGPRGEQYF. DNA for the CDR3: TGTGCCAGCAATCCCCAGGGGCCTCGGGGCGAGCAGTACTTC.

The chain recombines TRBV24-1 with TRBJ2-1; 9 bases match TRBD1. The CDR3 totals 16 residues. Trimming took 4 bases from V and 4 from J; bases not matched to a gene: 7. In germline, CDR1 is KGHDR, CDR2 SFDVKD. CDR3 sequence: CATSDHRGLGYNEQFF. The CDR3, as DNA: TGTGCCACCAGTGACCACAGGGGGCTGGGGTACAATGAGCAGTTCTTC.

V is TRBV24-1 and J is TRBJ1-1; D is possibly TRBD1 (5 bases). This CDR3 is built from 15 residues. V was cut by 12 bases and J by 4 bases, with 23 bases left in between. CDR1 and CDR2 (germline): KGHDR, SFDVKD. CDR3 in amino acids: CAPASARPRGTEAFF. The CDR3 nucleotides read TGTGCCCCCGCATCAGCAAGGCCGAGGGGCACTGAAGCTTTCTTT.

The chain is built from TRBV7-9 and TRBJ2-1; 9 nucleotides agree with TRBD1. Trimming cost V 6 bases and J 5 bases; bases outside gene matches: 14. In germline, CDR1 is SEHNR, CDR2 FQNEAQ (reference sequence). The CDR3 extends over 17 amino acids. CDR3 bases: TGTGCCAGCAGGGCGGGACAGGGCAAAGGGCAGAACAATGAGCAGTTCTTC. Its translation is CASRAGQGKGQNNEQFF.

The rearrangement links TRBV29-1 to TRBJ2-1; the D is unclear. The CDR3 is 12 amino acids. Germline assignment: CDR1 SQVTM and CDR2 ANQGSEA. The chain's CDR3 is CTLRSSYNEQFF. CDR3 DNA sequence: TGCACCCTGAGGAGCTCCTACAATGAGCAGTTCTTC.

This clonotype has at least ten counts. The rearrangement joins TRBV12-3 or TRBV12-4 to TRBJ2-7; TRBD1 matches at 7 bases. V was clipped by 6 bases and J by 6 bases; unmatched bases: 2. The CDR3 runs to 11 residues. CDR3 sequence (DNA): TGTGCCAGCAGCCCAGGGGGCGAGCAGTACTTC. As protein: CASSPGGEQYF.

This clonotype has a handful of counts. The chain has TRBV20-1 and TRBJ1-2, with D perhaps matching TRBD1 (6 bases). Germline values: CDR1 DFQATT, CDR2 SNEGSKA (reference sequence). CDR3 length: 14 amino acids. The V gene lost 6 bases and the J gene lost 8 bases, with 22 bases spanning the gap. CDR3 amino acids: CSAPLQGLGSGYTF. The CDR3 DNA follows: TGCAGTGCCCCTTTACAGGGCCTGGGTTCGGGCTACACCTTC.

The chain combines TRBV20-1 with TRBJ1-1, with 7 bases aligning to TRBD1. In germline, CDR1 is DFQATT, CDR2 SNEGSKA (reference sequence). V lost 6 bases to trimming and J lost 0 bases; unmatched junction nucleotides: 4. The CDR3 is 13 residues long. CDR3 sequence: CSARGAMNTEAFF. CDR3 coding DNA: TGCAGTGCCAGGGGGGCTATGAACACTGAAGCTTTCTTT.

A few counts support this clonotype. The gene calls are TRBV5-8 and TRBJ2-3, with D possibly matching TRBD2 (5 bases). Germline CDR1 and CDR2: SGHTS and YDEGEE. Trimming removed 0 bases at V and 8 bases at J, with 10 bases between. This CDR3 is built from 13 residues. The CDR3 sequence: CASSLVGVGTQYF. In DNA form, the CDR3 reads TGTGCCAGCAGCTTGGTCGGGGTTGGTACGCAGTATTTT.

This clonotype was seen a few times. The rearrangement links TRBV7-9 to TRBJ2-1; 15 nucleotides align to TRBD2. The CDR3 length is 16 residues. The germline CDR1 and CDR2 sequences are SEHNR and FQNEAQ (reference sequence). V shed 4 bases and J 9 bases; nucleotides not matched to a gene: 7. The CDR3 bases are TGTGCCAGCAGCTCCGGGACTAGCGGGAGGAGGGGTGAGCAGTTCTTC. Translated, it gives CASSSGTSGRRGEQFF.